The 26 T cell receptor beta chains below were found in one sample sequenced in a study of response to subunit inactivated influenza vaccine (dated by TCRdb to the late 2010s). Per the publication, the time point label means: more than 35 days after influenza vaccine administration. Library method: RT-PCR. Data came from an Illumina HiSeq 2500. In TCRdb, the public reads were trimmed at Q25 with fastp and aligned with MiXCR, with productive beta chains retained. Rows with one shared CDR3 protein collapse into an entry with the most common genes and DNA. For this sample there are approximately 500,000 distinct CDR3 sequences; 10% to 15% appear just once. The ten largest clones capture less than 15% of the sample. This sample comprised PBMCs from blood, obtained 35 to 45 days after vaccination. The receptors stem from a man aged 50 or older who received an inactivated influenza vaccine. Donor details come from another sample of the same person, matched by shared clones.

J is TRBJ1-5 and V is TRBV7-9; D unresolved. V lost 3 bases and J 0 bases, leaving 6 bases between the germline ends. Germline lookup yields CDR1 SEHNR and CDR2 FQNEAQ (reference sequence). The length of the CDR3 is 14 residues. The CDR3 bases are TGTGCCAGCAGCTTTTCAAATAGCAATCAGCCCCAGCATTTT. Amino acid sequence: CASSFSNSNQPQHF.

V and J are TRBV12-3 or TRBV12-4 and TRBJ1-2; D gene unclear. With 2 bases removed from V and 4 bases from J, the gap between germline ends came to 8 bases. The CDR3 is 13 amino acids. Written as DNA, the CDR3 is TGTGCCAGCAGTTTACAGGAGATCTATGGCTACACCTTC. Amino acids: CASSLQEIYGYTF.

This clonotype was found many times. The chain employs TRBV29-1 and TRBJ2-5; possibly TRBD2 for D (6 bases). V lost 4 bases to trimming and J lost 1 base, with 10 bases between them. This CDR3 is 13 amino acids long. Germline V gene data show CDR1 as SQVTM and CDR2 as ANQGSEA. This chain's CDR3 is CSVGGEAQETQYF. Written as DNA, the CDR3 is TGCAGCGTTGGGGGGGAAGCCCAAGAGACCCAGTACTTC.

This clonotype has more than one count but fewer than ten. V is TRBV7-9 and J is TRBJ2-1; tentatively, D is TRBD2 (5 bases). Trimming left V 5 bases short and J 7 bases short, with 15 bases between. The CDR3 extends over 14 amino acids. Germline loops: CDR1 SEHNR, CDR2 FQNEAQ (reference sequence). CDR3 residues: CASSPFGLSNEQFF. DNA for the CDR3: TGTGCCAGCAGCCCCTTCGGACTTTCGAATGAGCAGTTCTTC. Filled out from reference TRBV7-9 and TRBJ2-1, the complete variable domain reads DTGVSQNPRHKITKRGQNVTFRCDPISEHNRLYWYRQTLGQGPEFLTYFQNEAQLEKSRLLSDRFSAERPKGSFSTLEIQRTEQGDSAMYLCASSPFGLSNEQFFGPGTRLTVL.

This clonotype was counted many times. CDR3 bases: TGTGCCAGCAGCCCAGGCGGGCGTGAGAATCAGCCCCAGCATTTT. Its protein is CASSPGGRENQPQHF. This sequence joins TRBV4-2 and TRBJ1-5; D is undetermined. Looked up from germline, CDR1 is LGHNA and CDR2 is YNFKEQ. This CDR3 contains 15 residues. V was trimmed by 4 bases and J by 4 bases, leaving 14 bases between them.

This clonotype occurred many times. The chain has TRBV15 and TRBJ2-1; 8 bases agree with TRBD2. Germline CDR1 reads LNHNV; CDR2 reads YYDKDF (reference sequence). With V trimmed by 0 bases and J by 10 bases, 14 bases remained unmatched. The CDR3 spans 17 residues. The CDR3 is CATSRDRRGGLVEEQFF. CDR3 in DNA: TGTGCCACCAGCAGAGATCGTCGGGGGGGGCTAGTTGAGGAGCAGTTCTTC.

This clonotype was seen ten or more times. CDR3 nucleotides: TGCGCCAGCAGCCAAGGTCTTGTTGGGACTAGCGCCTCAGGGTACGAGCAGTACTTC. Its protein is CASSQGLVGTSASGYEQYF. The chain has TRBV4-3 and TRBJ2-7; 10 bases align to TRBD2. The CDR3 contains 19 residues. From germline, CDR1 is LGHNA and CDR2 YSLEER. Unmatched junction bases numbered 16, after V lost 1 base and J lost 4 bases.

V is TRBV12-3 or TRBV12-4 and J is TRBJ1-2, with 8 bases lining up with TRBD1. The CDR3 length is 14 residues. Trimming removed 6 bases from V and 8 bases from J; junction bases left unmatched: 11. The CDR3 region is CASSEGQAYMGYTF. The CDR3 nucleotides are TGTGCCAGCAGCGAGGGACAGGCTTACATGGGCTACACCTTC.

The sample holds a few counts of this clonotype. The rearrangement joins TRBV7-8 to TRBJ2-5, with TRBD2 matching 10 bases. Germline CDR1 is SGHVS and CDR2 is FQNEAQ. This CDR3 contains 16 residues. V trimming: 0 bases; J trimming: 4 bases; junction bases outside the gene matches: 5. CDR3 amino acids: CASSLARAGGGETQYF. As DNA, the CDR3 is TGTGCCAGCAGCTTAGCGCGAGCGGGAGGGGGAGAGACCCAGTACTTC. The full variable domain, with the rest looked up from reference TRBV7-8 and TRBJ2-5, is GAGVSQSPRYKVAKRGQDVALRCDPISGHVSLFWYQQALGQGPEFLTYFQNEAQLDKSGLPSDRFFAERPEGSVSTLKIQRTQQEDSAVYLCASSLARAGGGETQYFGPGTRLLVL.

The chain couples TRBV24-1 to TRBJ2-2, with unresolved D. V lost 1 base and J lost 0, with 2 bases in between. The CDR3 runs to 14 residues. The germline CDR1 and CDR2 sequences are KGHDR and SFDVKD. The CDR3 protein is CATSDFSNTGELFF. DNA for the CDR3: TGTGCCACCAGTGATTTTTCGAACACCGGGGAGCTGTTTTTT.

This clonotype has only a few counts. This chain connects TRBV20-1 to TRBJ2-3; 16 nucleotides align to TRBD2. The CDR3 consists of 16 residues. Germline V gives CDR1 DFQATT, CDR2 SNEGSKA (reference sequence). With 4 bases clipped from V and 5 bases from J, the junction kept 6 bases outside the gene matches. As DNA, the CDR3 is TGCAGTGCTATCGGGACTAGCGGGAGGGCGCTAGATACGCAGTATTTT. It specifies CSAIGTSGRALDTQYF.

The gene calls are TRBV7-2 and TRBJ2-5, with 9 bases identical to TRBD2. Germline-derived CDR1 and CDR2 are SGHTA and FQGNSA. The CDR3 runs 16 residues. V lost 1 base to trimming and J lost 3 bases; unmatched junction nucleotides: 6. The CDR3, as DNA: TGTGCCAGCAGCTTAGTTTGGGCGGGAGGGGAAGAGACCCAGTACTTC. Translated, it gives CASSLVWAGGEETQYF.

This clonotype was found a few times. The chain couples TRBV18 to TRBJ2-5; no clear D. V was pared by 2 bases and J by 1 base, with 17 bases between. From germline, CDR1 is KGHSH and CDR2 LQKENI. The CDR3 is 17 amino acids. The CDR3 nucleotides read TGTGCCAGCTCACCATCTCGTGAGGCAGTAAGCCAAGAGACCCAGTACTTC. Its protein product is CASSPSREAVSQETQYF. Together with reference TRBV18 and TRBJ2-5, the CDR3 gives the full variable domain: NAGVMQNPRHLVRRRGQEARLRCSPMKGHSHVYWYRQLPEEGLKFMVYLQKENIIDESGMPKERFSAEFPKEGPSILRIQQVVRGDSAAYFCASSPSREAVSQETQYFGPGTRLLVL.

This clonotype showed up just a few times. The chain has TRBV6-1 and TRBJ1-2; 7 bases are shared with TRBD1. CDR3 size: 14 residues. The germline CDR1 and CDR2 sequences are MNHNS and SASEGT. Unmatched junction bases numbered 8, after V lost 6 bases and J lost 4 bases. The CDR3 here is CASRATGVAYGYTF. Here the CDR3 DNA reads TGTGCCAGCAGGGCCACAGGGGTTGCCTATGGCTACACCTTC.

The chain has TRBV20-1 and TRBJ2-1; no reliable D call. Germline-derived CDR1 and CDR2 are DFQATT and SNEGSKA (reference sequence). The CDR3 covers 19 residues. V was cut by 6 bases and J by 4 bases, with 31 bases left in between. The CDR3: CSASPPNLRAPYTYNEQFF. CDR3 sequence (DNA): TGCAGTGCCAGCCCGCCAAATCTCCGGGCCCCTTACACATACAATGAGCAGTTCTTC.

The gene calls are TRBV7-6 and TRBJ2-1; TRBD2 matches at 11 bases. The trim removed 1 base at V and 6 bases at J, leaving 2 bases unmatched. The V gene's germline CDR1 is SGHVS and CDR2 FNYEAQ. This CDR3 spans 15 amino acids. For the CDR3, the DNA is TGTGCCAGCAGCTTAGGGACTAGCGGGCTCAATGAGCAGTTCTTC. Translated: CASSLGTSGLNEQFF.

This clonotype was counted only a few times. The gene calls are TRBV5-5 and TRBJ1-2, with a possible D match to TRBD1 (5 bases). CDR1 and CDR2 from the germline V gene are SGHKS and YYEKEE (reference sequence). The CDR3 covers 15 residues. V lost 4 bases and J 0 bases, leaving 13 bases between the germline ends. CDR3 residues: CASSPLGGANYGYTF. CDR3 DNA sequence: TGTGCCAGCAGCCCATTGGGGGGGGCTAACTATGGCTACACCTTC. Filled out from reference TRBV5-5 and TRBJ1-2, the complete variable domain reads DAGVTQSPTHLIKTRGQQVTLRCSPISGHKSVSWYQQVLGQGPQFIFQYYEKEERGRGNFPDRFSARQFPNYSSELNVNALLLGDSALYLCASSPLGGANYGYTFGSGTRLTVV.

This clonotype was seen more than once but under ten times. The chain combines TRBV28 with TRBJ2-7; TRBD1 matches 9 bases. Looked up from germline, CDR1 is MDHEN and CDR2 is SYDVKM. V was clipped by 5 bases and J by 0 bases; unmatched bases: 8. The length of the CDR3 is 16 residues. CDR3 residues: CASSPRGQGSSYEQYF. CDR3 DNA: TGTGCCAGCAGTCCAAGAGGACAGGGGAGCTCCTACGAGCAGTACTTC.

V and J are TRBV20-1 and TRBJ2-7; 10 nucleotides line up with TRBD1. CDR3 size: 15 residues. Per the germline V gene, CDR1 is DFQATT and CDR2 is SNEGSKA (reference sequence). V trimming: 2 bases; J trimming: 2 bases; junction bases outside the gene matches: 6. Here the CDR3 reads CSARKPGTGAYEQYF. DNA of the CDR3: TGCAGTGCTAGAAAACCCGGGACAGGGGCCTACGAGCAGTACTTC.

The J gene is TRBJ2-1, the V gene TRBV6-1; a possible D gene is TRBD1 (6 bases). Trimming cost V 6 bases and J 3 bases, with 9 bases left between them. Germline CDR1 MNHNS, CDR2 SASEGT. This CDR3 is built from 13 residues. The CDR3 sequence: CASRGAGYNEQFF. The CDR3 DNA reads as TGTGCCAGCAGGGGGGCGGGCTACAATGAGCAGTTCTTC.

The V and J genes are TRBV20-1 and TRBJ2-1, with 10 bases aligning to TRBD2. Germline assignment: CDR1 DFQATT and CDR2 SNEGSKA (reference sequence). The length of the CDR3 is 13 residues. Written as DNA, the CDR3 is TGCAGCGACCAGCGGGGGGGTGACAATGAGCAGTTCTTC. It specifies CSDQRGGDNEQFF.

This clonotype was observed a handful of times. The CDR3 spells CAIRTADRGATDEQFF. CDR3 coding DNA: TGTGCCATCAGAACCGCGGACAGGGGCGCGACGGATGAGCAGTTCTTC. The V call is TRBV10-3, the J call TRBJ2-1; 9 nucleotides match TRBD1. Germline values: CDR1 ENHRY, CDR2 SYGVKD. The CDR3 loop spans 16 amino acids. With 6 bases clipped from V and 8 bases from J, the junction kept 14 bases outside the gene matches.

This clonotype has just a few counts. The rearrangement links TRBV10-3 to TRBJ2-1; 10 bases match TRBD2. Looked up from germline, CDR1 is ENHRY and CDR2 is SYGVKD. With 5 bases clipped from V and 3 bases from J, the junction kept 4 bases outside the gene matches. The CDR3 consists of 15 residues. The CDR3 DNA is TGTGCCATCAGTTCTAGCGGGGGTGGCTACAATGAGCAGTTCTTC. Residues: CAISSSGGGYNEQFF.

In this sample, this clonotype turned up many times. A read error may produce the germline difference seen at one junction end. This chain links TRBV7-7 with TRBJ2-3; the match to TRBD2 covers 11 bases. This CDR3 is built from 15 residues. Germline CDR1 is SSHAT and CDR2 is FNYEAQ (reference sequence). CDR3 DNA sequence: TGTGCTAGCAGCCCCAGACTAGCGGGGACAGATACGCAGTATTTT. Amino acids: CASSPRLAGTDTQYF.

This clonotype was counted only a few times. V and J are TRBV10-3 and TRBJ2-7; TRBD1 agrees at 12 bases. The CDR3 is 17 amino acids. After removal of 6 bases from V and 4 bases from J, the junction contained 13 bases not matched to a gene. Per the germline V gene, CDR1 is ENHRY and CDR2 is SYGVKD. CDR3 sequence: CAISLKTPGQGAYEQYF. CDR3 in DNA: TGTGCCATCAGCTTAAAAACACCGGGACAGGGGGCGTACGAGCAGTACTTC.

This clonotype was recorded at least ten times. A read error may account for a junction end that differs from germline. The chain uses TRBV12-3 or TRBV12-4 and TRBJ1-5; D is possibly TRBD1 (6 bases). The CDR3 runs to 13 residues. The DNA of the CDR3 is TGTGCCAGTAGTTGGGGGGCCAATCAGCCCCAGCATTTT. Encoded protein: CASSWGANQPQHF.